This TCR beta chain was found in a study of T cell responses to AZD1222 COVID-19 vaccine. Study overall: Some second doses came at about 4 weeks and others at about 12 weeks; these were pooled.

Clones were read by immunoSEQ multiplex PCR, and TCRdb kept only the in-frame ones, dropping some. The table has over 110,000 clones, roughly 90% seen once. Note on this clone: The antigen is undetermined.

Notes on the study in general: Baseline serostatus was positive in only a handful of AZD1222 recipients. Females outnumbered males among donors, who were mostly white British; clonal diversity was possibly underestimated. Nearly half of the spike-specific TCRs reportedly recognize variant regions that carry no mutations.

This sequence was found in an adult in good health. This sample comprised peripheral blood, obtained on day 0 of AZD1222 vaccination.

The CDR3 coding sequence is TGTGCCAGCAGTGCCAACACCGCAACTAATGAAAAACTGTTTTTT. It specifies CASSANTATNEKLFF. The rearrangement uses TRBV2 and TRBJ1-4; the D is unclear. Trimming stripped 4 bases from V and 0 bases from J, with 9 bases between. CDR1 SNHLY and CDR2 FYNNEI come from the germline V gene. The length of the CDR3 is 15 residues.